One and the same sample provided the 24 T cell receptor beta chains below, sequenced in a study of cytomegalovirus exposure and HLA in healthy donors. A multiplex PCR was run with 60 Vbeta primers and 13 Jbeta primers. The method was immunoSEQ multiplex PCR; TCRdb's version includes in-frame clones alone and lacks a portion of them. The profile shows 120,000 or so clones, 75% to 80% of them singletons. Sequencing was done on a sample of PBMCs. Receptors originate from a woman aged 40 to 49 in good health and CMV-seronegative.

CDR3 DNA sequence: TGTGCCAGCAGCCCGGGTCCCGAATCCAATGAGCAGTTCTTC. Translated: CASSPGPESNEQFF. The V gene is TRBV2, the J gene TRBJ2-1; D unresolved. Germline V gives CDR1 SNHLY, CDR2 FYNNEI. There are 14 residues in the CDR3. V was cut by 6 bases and J by 6 bases, with 15 bases left in between.

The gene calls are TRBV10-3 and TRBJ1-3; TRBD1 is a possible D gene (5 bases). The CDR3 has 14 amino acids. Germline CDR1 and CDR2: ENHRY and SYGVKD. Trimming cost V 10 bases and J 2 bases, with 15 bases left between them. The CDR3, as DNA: TGTGCCACGGGGGGGACGGCAACTGGAAACACCATATATTTT. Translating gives CATGGTATGNTIYF.

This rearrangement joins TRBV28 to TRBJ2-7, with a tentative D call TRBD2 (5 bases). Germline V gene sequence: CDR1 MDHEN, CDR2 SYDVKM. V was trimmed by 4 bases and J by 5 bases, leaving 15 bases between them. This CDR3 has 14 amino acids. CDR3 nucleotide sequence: TGTGCCAGCAGTTCCCTAGATCACGGGGACGAGCAGTACTTC. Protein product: CASSSLDHGDEQYF.

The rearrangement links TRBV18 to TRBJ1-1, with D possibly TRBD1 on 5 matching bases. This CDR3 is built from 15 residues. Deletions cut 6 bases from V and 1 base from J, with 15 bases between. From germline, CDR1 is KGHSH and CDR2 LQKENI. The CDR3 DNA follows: TGTGCCAGCTCCCCCCAGGTTAGGGGGAACACTGAAGCTTTCTTT. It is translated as CASSPQVRGNTEAFF.

The DNA for the CDR3 is TGCGCCAGCAGCTCCCTACAGGGGAGCACAGATACGCAGTATTTT. Protein sequence: CASSSLQGSTDTQYF. The chain combines TRBV5-1 with TRBJ2-3; 7 bases are a match to TRBD1. Germline CDR1 SGHRS, CDR2 YFSETQ. The CDR3 is made up of 15 amino acids. The V segment lost 3 bases and the J segment 0 bases; nucleotides outside the gene matches: 4.

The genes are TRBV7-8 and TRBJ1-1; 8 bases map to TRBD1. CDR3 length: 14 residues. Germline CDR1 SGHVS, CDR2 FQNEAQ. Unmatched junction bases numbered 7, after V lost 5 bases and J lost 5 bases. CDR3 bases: TGTGCCAGCAGCACTAGGGACAGGTTTACTGAAGCTTTCTTT. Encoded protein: CASSTRDRFTEAFF.

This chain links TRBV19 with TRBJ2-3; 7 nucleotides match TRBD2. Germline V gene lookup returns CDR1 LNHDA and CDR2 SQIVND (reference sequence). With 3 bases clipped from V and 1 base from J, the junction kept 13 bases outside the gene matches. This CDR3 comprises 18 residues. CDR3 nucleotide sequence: TGTGCCAGTAGTATGGGGGGTTCGGCGGGAGAGGGCACAGATACGCAGTATTTT. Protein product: CASSMGGSAGEGTDTQYF.

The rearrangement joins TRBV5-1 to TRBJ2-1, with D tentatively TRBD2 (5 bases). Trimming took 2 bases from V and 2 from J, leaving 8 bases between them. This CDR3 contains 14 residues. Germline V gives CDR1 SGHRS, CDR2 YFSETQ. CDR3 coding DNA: TGCGCCAGCAGCTTTCCTAGCACCTACAATGAGCAGTTCTTC. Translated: CASSFPSTYNEQFF.

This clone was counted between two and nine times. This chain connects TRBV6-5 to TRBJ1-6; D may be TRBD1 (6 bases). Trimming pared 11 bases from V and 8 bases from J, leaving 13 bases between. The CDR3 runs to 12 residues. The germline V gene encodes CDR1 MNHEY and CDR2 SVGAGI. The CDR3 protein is CASGVSDSPLHF. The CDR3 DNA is TGTGCCTCAGGGGTATCAGATTCACCCCTCCACTTT.

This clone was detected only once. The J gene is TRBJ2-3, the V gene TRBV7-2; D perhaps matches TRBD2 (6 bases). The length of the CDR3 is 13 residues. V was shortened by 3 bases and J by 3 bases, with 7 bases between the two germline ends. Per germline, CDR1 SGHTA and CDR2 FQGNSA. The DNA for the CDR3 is TGTGCCAGCAGCTTTAGCGGTACAGATACGCAGTATTTT. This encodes CASSFSGTDTQYF.

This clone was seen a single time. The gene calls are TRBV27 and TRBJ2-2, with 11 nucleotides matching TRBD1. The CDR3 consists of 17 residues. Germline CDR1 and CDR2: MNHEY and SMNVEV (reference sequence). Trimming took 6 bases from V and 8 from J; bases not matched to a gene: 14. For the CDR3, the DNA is TGTGCCAGCAGATTAGGACAGGGGGCGATGGTTAGAGGGGAGCTGTTTTTT. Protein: CASRLGQGAMVRGELFF.

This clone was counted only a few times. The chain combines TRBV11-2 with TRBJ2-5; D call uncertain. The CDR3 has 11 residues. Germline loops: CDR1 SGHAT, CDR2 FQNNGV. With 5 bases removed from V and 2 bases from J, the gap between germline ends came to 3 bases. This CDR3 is CASSPQETQYF. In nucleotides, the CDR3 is TGTGCCAGCAGCCCACAAGAGACCCAGTACTTC.

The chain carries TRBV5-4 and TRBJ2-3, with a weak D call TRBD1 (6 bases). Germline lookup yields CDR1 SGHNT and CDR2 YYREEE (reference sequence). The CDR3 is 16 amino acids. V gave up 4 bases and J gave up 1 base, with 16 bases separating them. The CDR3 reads CASSPVGAGGTDTQYF. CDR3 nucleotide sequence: TGTGCCAGCAGCCCCGTTGGGGCAGGGGGCACAGATACGCAGTATTTT.

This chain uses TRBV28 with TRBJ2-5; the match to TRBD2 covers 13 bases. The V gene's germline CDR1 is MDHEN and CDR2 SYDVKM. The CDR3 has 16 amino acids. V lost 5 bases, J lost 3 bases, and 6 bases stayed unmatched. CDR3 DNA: TGTGCCAGCAGTCGGGGGACTAGCGGGATAAAAGAGACCCAGTACTTC. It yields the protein CASSRGTSGIKETQYF.

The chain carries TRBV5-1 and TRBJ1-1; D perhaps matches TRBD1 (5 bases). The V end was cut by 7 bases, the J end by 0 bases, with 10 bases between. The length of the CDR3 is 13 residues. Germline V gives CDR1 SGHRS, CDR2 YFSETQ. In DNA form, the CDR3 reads TGCGCCAGCTCAGGGTCGATGAACACTGAAGCTTTCTTT. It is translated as CASSGSMNTEAFF.

CDR3 DNA: TGCAGCGTTTCAGGGGGACACACGGGGGAGCAGTACTTC. Residues: CSVSGGHTGEQYF. The chain recombines TRBV29-1 with TRBJ2-7; the match to TRBD1 covers 7 bases. The CDR3 spans 13 residues. Germline V lookup: CDR1 SQVTM, CDR2 ANQGSEA. The ends lost 5 bases at V and 7 bases at J; junction bases unmatched: 11.

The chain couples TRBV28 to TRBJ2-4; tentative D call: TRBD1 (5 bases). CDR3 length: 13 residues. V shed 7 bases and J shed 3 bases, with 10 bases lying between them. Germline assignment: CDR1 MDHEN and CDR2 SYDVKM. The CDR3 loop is CASTAGIKNIQYF. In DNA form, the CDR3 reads TGTGCCAGCACGGCAGGGATCAAAAACATTCAGTACTTC.

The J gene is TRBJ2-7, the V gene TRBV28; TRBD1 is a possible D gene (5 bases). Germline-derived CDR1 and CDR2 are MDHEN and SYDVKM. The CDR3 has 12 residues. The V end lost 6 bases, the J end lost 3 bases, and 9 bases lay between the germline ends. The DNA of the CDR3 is TGTGCCAGCAGACAGGAAGACTACGAGCAGTACTTC. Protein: CASRQEDYEQYF.

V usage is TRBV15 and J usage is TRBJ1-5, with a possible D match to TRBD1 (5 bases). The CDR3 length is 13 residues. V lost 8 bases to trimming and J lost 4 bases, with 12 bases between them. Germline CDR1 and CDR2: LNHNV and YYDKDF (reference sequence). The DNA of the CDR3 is TGTGCCACCCTGCAGGGCTTAAATCAGCCCCAGCATTTT. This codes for CATLQGLNQPQHF.

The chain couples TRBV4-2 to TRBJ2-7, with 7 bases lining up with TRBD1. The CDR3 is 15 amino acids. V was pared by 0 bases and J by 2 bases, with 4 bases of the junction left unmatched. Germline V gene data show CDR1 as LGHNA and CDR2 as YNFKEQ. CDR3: CASSQEIQGPYEQYF. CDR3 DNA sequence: TGTGCCAGCAGCCAAGAAATACAGGGGCCCTACGAGCAGTACTTC.

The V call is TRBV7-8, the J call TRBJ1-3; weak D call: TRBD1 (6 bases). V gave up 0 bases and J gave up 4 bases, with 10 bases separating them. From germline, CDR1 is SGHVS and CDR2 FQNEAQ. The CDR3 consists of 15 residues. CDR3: CASSLAGGGGNTIYF. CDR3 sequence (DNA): TGTGCCAGCAGCTTAGCGGGGGGGGGCGGAAACACCATATATTTT.

The CDR3 sequence: CASSLSTGPSEKLFF. CDR3 in DNA: TGTGCCAGCAGTTTATCCACAGGGCCAAGCGAAAAACTGTTTTTT. The V and J genes are TRBV27 and TRBJ1-4, with TRBD1 as a possible D gene (6 bases). This CDR3 comprises 15 residues. Per germline, CDR1 MNHEY and CDR2 SMNVEV (reference sequence). Trimming removed 0 bases at V and 8 bases at J, with 13 bases between.

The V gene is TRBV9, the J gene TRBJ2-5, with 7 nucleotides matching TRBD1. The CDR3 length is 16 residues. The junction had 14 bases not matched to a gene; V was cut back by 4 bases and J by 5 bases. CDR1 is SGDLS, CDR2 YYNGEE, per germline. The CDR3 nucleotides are TGTGCCAGCAGCCCCTCTAGGGGGCAGGTGTTGGAGACCCAGTACTTC. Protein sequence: CASSPSRGQVLETQYF. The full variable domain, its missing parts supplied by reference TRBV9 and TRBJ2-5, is DSGVTQTPKHLITATGQRVTLRCSPRSGDLSVYWYQQSLDQGLQFLIQYYNGEERAKGNILERFSAQQFPDLHSELNLSSLELGDSALYFCASSPSRGQVLETQYFGPGTRLLVL.

For the CDR3, the DNA is TGTGCCAGTAGCCTCGTTGTCGGGGGAGCGGGCTACGAGCAGTACTTC. Translation gives CASSLVVGGAGYEQYF. The chain uses TRBV19 and TRBJ2-7, with D possibly matching TRBD2 (6 bases). The length of the CDR3 is 16 residues. With 6 bases removed from V and 3 bases from J, the gap between germline ends came to 21 bases. From germline, CDR1 is LNHDA and CDR2 SQIVND (reference sequence).